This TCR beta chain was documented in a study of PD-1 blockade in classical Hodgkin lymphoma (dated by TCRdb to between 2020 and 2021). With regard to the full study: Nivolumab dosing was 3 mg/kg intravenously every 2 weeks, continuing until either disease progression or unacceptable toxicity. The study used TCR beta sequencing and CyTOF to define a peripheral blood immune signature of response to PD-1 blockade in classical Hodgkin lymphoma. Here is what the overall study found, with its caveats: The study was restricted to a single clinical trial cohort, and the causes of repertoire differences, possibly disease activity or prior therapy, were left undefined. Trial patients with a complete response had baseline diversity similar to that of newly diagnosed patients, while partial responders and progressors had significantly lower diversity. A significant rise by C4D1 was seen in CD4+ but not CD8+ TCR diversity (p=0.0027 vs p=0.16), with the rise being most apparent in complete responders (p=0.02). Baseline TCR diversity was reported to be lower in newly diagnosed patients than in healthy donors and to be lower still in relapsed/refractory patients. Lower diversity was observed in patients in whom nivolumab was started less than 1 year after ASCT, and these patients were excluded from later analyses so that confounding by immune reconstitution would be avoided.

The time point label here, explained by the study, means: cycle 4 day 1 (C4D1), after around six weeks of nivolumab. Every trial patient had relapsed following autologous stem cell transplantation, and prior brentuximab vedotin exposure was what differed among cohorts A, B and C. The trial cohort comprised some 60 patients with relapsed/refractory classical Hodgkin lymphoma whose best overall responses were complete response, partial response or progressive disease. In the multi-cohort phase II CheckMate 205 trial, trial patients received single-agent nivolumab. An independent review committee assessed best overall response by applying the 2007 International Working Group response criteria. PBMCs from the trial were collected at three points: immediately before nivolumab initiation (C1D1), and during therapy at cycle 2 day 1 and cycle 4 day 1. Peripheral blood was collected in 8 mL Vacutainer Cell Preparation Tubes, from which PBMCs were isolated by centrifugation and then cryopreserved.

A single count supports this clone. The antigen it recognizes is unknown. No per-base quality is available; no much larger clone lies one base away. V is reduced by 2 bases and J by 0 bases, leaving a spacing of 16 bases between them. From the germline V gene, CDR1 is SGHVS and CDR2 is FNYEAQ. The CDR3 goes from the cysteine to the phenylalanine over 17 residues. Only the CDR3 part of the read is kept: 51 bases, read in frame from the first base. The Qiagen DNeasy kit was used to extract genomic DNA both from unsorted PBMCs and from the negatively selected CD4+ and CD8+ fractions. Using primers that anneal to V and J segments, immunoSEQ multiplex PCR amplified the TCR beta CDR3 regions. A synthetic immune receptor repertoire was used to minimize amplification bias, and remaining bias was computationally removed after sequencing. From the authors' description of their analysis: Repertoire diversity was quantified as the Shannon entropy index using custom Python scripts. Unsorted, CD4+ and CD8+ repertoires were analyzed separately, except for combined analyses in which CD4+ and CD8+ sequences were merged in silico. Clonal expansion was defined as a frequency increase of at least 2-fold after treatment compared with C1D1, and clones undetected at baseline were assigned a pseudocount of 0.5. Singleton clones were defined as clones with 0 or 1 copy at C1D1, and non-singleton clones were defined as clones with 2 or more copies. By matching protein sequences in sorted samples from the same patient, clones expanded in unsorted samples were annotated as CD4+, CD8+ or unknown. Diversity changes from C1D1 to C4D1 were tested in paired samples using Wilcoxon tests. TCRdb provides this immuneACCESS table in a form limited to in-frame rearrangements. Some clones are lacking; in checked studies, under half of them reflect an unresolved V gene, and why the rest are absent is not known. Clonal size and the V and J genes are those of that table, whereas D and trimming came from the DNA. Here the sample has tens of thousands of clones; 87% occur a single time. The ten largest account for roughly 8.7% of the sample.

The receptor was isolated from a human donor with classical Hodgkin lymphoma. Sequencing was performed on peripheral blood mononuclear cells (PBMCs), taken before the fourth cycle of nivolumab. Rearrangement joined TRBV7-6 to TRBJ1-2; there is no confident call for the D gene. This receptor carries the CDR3 CASSLTASGSTNYGYTF. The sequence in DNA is TGTGCCAGCAGCTTAACCGCCTCTGGTAGCACTAACTATGGCTACACCTTC.